This passage covers 10 T cell receptor beta chains from one sample sequenced in a study of breast tumors, draining lymph nodes, adjacent tissues. From the multiplex PCR reads, TCRdb called clonotypes with MiXCR, one entry per CDR3 protein. The top ten clones hold about 3.3% of a sample with approximately 230,000 distinct CDR3 sequences, around 35% of them seen once. Axillary draining lymph nodes of breast cancer patients supplied the node samples. Sequencing was done on a sample of axillary lymph node tissue. These receptors were collected from a female donor with breast cancer. Some clones in this sample may be carry-over from other donors' samples.

The chain joins TRBV12-3 or TRBV12-4 to TRBJ2-5, with 7 bases matching TRBD2. The junction had 10 bases not matched to a gene; V was cut back by 4 bases and J by 2 bases. The CDR3 consists of 16 residues. The CDR3 sequence: CASSSSAGVTQETQYF. The DNA for the CDR3 is TGTGCCAGCAGTTCCTCGGCGGGGGTCACACAAGAGACCCAGTACTTC.

About this clonotype itself: One base away lies a much larger clone, so this may be a sequencing read error. The chain recombines TRBV20-1 with TRBJ2-3, with a tentative D call TRBD2 (6 bases). Germline V gives CDR1 DFQATT, CDR2 SNEGSKA (reference sequence). V shed 5 bases and J shed 2 bases, with 14 bases lying between them. The CDR3 length is 14 residues. CDR3 sequence: CSAPPGGTTDTQYF. The CDR3 nucleotides are TGCAGTGCTCCCCCTGGCGGGACCACAGATACGCAGTATTTT.

Many counts were recorded for this clonotype. V and J are TRBV10-2 and TRBJ2-3; D is undetermined. Trimming took off 6 bases at V and 6 bases at J, with 7 bases between the two ends. The germline V gene encodes CDR1 WSHSY and CDR2 SAAADI. CDR3 size: 11 residues. CDR3 bases: TGCGCCAGCAGGGCCGGGGATACGCAGTATTTT. Translating it yields CASRAGDTQYF.

This clonotype was seen at least ten times. CDR3 bases: TGTGCCAGCAGCTTGGTAGTAGGGTATACAGATACGCAGTATTTT. It yields the protein CASSLVVGYTDTQYF. The genes are TRBV5-5 and TRBJ2-3; the D is unclear. Trimming took 0 bases from V and 3 from J, leaving 11 bases between them. Germline V lookup: CDR1 SGHKS, CDR2 YYEKEE (reference sequence). The CDR3 is 15 amino acids.

A remark on this clonotype: A clone one base away is much larger, so this may be a read error. The gene calls are TRBV7-9 and TRBJ2-7, with 10 bases matching TRBD2. From germline, CDR1 is SEHNR and CDR2 FQNEAQ (reference sequence). The CDR3 extends over 15 amino acids. CDR3 nucleotides: TGTGCCAGCGGCTTACAACTAGCGGGAAGGGGCGAGCAGTACTTC. Translated, it gives CASGLQLAGRGEQYF.

This clonotype was counted many times. The rearrangement links TRBV20-1 to TRBJ2-7, with D perhaps matching TRBD2 (7 bases). V was clipped by 2 bases and J by 3 bases, with 17 bases between them. The CDR3 length is 15 residues. Germline CDR1 DFQATT, CDR2 SNEGSKA (reference sequence). CDR3 sequence reads: CSARSYGGQSYEQYF. Written as DNA, the CDR3 is TGCAGTGCTAGATCCTACGGGGGGCAGAGCTACGAGCAGTACTTC.

This clonotype was seen at least ten times. V gene TRBV29-1 combines with J gene TRBJ2-7; 9 positions match TRBD1. With 5 bases clipped from V and 3 bases from J, the junction kept 5 bases outside the gene matches. The V gene's germline CDR1 is SQVTM and CDR2 ANQGSEA. The CDR3 contains 13 residues. The CDR3 nucleotides read TGCAGCGTTAGATCGACAGGGGGCTACGAGCAGTACTTC. It translates to CSVRSTGGYEQYF.

CDR3 DNA sequence: TGCGCCAGCAGCCAAGATGGAGAGGGGGTCTGGTCAACTAATGAAAAACTGTTTTTT. This sequence encodes CASSQDGEGVWSTNEKLFF. The rearrangement joins TRBV4-1 to TRBJ1-4, with a possible D match to TRBD1 (6 bases). Trimming took off 0 bases at V and 0 bases at J, with 17 bases between the two ends. The CDR3 is 19 amino acids. Germline CDR1 is MGHRA and CDR2 is YSYEKL.

This clonotype was picked up many times. The chain joins TRBV14 to TRBJ1-2, with TRBD1 matching 8 bases. This CDR3 spans 13 amino acids. The ends lost 3 bases at V and 4 bases at J; junction bases unmatched: 1. The germline CDR1 and CDR2 sequences are SGHDN and FVKESK. CDR3 sequence: CASSHDRGYGYTF. The DNA for the CDR3 is TGTGCCAGCAGCCACGACAGGGGCTATGGCTACACCTTC.

There are many counts of this clonotype. The V gene is TRBV19, the J gene TRBJ2-5; D call uncertain. The CDR3 has 14 residues. The V end lost 6 bases, the J end lost 4 bases, and 15 bases lay between the germline ends. The germline V gene has CDR1 LNHDA and CDR2 SQIVND (reference sequence). CDR3 loop: CASSPRRFGETQYF. The CDR3 coding sequence is TGTGCCAGTAGCCCACGAAGGTTTGGAGAGACCCAGTACTTC.